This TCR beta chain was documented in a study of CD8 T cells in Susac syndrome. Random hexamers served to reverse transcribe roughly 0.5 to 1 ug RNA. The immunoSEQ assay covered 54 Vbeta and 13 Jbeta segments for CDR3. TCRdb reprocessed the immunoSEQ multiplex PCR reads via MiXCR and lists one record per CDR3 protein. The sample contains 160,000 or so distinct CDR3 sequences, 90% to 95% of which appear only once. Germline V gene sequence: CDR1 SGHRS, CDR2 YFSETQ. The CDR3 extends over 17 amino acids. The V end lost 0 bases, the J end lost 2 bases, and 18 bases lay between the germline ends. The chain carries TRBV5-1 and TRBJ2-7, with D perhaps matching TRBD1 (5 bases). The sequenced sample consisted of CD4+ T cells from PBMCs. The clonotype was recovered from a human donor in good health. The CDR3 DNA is TGCGCCAGCAGCTTGGAGGTCTCTGGGGCGTCCGCCTACGAGCAGTACTTC. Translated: CASSLEVSGASAYEQYF.